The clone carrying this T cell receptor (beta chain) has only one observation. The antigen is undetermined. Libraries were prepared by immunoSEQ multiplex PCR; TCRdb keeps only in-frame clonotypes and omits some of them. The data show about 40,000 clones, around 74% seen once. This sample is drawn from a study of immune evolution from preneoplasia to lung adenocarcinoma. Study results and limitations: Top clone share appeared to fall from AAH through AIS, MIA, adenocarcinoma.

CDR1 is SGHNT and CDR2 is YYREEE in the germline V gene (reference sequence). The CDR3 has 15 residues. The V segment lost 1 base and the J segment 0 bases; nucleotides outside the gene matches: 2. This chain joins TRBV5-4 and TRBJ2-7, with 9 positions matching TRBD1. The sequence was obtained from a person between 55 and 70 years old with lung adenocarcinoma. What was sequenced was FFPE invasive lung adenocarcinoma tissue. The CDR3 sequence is CASSLPGQGSYEQYF. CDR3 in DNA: TGTGCCAGCAGCTTGCCGGGACAGGGCTCCTACGAGCAGTACTTC.